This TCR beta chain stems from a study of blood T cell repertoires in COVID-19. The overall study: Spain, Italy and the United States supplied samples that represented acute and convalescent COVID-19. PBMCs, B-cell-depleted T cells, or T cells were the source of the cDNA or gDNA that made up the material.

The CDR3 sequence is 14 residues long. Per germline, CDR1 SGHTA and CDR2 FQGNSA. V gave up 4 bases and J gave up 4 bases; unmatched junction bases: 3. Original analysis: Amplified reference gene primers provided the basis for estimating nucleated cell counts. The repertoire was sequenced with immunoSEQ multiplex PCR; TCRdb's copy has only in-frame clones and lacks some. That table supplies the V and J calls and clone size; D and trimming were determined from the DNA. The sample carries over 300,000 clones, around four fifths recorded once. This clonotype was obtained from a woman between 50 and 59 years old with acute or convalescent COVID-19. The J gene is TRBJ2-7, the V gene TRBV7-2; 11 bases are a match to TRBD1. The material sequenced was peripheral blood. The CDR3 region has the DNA TGTGCCAGCAGCTCGGGACAGGGGGAATACGAGCAGTACTTC. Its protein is CASSSGQGEYEQYF.